The source of this TCR beta chain is a study of glioma-infiltrating T cells. CDR1 is SEHNR and CDR2 is FQNEAQ in the germline V gene (reference sequence). V was shortened by 4 bases and J by 8 bases, with 23 bases between the two germline ends. This CDR3 comprises 16 residues. TCR alpha and beta CDR3 regions were amplified from RNA using iRepertoire nested multiplex PCR. TCRdb used MiXCR to reprocess the multiplex PCR reads, holding one entry per CDR3 protein. The table includes 400,000 or so distinct CDR3 sequences, roughly 41% detected once. This sequence originates from a human donor with low-grade glioma or glioblastoma, undergoing nonglioma brain surgery, or in good health (not recorded which). The sequenced sample was glioma tissue, nonneoplastic brain tissue, or PBMCs (not recorded which). The J gene is TRBJ1-2, the V gene TRBV7-9; D call uncertain. This CDR3 reads CASSSSPGVREKGYTF. As DNA, the CDR3 is TGTGCCAGCAGCTCTTCCCCAGGAGTCCGCGAAAAGGGCTACACCTTC.